One TCR beta chain is described in this entry. This entry belongs to a study of blood T cell repertoires in COVID-19. This table comes from immunoSEQ multiplex PCR, and its TCRdb copy is limited to in-frame clones, with some not included. Of about 340,000 clones listed, 92% are singletons. Participant-reported clinical history was the basis for cohort assignment. V lost 8 bases to trimming and J lost 4 bases, with 9 bases between them. CDR3 length: 11 amino acids. The clonotype originates from a woman between 25 and 40 years old who had recovered from COVID-19. The genes are TRBV12-3 or TRBV12-4 and TRBJ2-7; D unclear. The sequencing input was PBMCs or T cells enriched from blood (not recorded which). CDR3 amino acids: CASGRLYEQYF. DNA for the CDR3: TGTGCCAGCGGCAGGTTATACGAGCAGTACTTC.